This TCR beta chain emerged from a study of OX40 agonist ivuxolimab in advanced cancers. Study summary: Patients enrolled in dose escalation were diagnosed with hepatocellular carcinoma, melanoma, renal cell or head and neck cancer. Study-level findings and limits: Several nonresponders also turned out to have low normalized T-cell clonal expansion.

Exclusion applied to patients with autoimmune disease history or systemic immunosuppression. The protocol was immunoSEQ multiplex PCR, while the TCRdb copy is restricted to in-frame clones and leaves out a portion. The sample shows about 97,000 clones, about nine tenths of them seen only once. J was trimmed by 3 bases and V by 10 bases; bases with no gene match: 9. The CDR3 spans 14 residues. In germline, CDR1 is ENHRY, CDR2 SYGVKD. Notes on this clone: Its specificity is unknown.

The J gene is TRBJ1-1, the V gene TRBV10-3, with 9 positions matching TRBD1. The sequence came from an adult with an advanced solid tumor such as melanoma, head and neck, liver or kidney cancer. This specimen consisted of CD4+ or CD8+ T cells sorted from blood, obtained in a trial of the OX40 agonist ivuxolimab. DNA for the CDR3: TGTGCCAGCAGGACAGGGGAACTTGACACTGAAGCTTTCTTT. Protein product: CASRTGELDTEAFF.